This T cell receptor beta chain was recovered during a study of cytotoxic CD8 clonotypes in ibrutinib-treated CLL. Findings of the study overall: The study found clonality rose at ibrutinib response, then fell toward baseline at progression. With treatment, public clonotypes, which were uncommon, either contracted or remained stable.

This clone was counted between two and nine times. Antigen unknown. Germline CDR1 LNHDA, CDR2 SQIVND (reference sequence). Trimming stripped 7 bases from V and 4 bases from J, with 5 bases between. The CDR3 has 12 amino acids. Depth targeted 1 in 200,000 to 1 in 1 million T cells, averaging roughly 9.7x coverage per clonotype. Method: immunoSEQ multiplex PCR; TCRdb's copy keeps in-frame clones and lacks some. This sample yields 110,000 to 150,000 clones, of which about 78% are seen a single time; around 5% belongs to the top ten. This TCR was recovered from a human donor with chronic lymphocytic leukemia. The rearrangement joins TRBV19 to TRBJ2-6; no definite D call. The source material was PBMCs, sampled after 24 months of ibrutinib treatment. The CDR3 DNA sequence: TGTGCCAGTACGAAGGGGGCCAACGTCCTGACTTTC. This translates into CASTKGANVLTF.